These T cell receptor beta chains were read from a single sample in a study of blood T cell repertoires in COVID-19. Repertoires were generated with immunoSEQ multiplex PCR, while TCRdb's copy carries only in-frame clones and drops some. The sample shows approximately 100,000 clones, 70% to 85% of them seen only once. Sequencing input: peripheral blood. These TCRs come from a man between 70 and 80 years old with active or convalescent COVID-19. The CDR3 runs from the conserved cysteine through the conserved F or W. The order of the fields is V gene, D gene, J gene, CDR3 protein. The D gene is left open where the match is weak.

TRBV30	TRBD1	TRBJ1-1	CAWSPGQVEAFF
TRBV30	.	TRBJ1-2	CACRTVKLDGYTF
TRBV7-3	.	TRBJ2-7	CASSLGGGDTGEQYF
TRBV2	.	TRBJ2-5	CASKRRGLPYF
TRBV24-1	TRBD2	TRBJ2-1	CATSDPRGEIYNEQFF
TRBV27	TRBD2	TRBJ2-3	CASSGLAETSTDTQYF
TRBV30	.	TRBJ2-2	CAWSEPGELFF
TRBV12-3/TRBV12-4	.	TRBJ1-4	CASSLGGDEKLFF
TRBV6-5	.	TRBJ2-7	CASSFAIGAYEQYF
TRBV18	.	TRBJ1-2	CASSLPSVPAYGYTF
TRBV12-3/TRBV12-4	TRBD1	TRBJ1-1	CASRSQGFTEAFF
TRBV9	.	TRBJ1-2	CASSEGQTNYGYTF
TRBV6-5	TRBD1	TRBJ2-7	CASTQGDEQYF
TRBV5-5	.	TRBJ1-5	CASSPRRGESNQPQHF
TRBV5-1	.	TRBJ1-4	CASSFSGLEKLFF
TRBV27	TRBD2	TRBJ2-7	CASSRGGDRSYEQYF
TRBV19	.	TRBJ1-5	CTSRMTGSANQPQHF
TRBV18	.	TRBJ1-2	CASSPPGRYGYTF
TRBV7-2	.	TRBJ2-7	CASSLGGQGHEQYF
TRBV12-5	.	TRBJ2-1	CASGFMEGRFNEQFF
TRBV15	TRBD1	TRBJ2-1	CATSFGTGSYNEQFF
TRBV5-1	TRBD1	TRBJ2-7	CASSPRQGAGEQYF
TRBV9	TRBD1	TRBJ2-7	CASSVGQAGEQYF
TRBV12-3/TRBV12-4	TRBD1	TRBJ2-2	CASRSTGAGELFF
TRBV2	.	TRBJ2-2	CASRPGGDTGELFF
TRBV9	TRBD2	TRBJ2-1	CASSVATSVAGGNEQFF
TRBV10-2	.	TRBJ1-2	CASTAGLYYGYTF
TRBV19	.	TRBJ1-3	CASSTSVSGNTIYF
TRBV6-4	.	TRBJ2-3	CASSDGPDDTDTQYF
TRBV7-9	TRBD2	TRBJ2-7	CASSLTSGYEQYF
TRBV20-1	.	TRBJ1-5	CSASSNQGQPQHF
TRBV6-2/TRBV6-3	TRBD1	TRBJ1-5	CASSLWGTGGNQPQHF
TRBV9	TRBD2	TRBJ2-2	CASSVRESGGELFF
TRBV19	TRBD1	TRBJ1-2	CASTPTGSNYGYTF
TRBV5-1	TRBD1	TRBJ2-7	CASSAGTGVYEQYF
TRBV28	.	TRBJ1-5	CASKGQIDQPQHF
TRBV12-3/TRBV12-4	TRBD1	TRBJ1-2	CASRGQGLRGYTF
TRBV12-1	.	TRBJ2-2	CASSFRETALTGELFF
TRBV6-2/TRBV6-3	TRBD2	TRBJ2-1	CASSAGTSGAHYNEQFF
TRBV18	.	TRBJ2-7	CASSPTGFPYEQYF
TRBV29-1	TRBD2	TRBJ2-3	CSVASSGSGTDTQYF
TRBV18	.	TRBJ2-5	CASQPDSLQETQYF
TRBV7-3	.	TRBJ1-5	CASSSRTGGEPQHF
TRBV5-6	.	TRBJ1-6	CASSSQALGHSPLHF
TRBV27	TRBD1	TRBJ1-1	CASRFTGGVGTEAFF
TRBV3-1/TRBV3-2	.	TRBJ2-7	CASSQSLSSGFAYEQYF
TRBV15	TRBD2	TRBJ2-3	CATSRVRLAGTDTQYF
TRBV6-4	.	TRBJ2-1	CASSSHRSSYNEQFF
TRBV12-3/TRBV12-4	.	TRBJ1-2	CASSSGQLYGYTF
TRBV5-8	TRBD1	TRBJ1-5	CASSRYGTGVNQPQHF
TRBV5-1	.	TRBJ1-4	CASSLAATNEKLFF